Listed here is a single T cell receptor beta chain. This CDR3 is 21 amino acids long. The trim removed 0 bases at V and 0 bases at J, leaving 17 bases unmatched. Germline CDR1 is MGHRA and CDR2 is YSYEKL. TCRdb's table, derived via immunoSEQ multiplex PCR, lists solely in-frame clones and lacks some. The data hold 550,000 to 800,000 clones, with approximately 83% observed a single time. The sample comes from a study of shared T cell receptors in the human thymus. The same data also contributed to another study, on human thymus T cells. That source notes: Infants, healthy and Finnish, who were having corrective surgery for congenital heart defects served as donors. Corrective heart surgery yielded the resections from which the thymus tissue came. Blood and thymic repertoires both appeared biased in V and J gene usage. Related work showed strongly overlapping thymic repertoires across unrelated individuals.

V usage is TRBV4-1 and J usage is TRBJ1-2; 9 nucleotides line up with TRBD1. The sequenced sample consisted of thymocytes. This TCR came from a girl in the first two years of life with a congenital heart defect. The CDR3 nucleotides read TGCGCCAGCAGCCAAGAGCGGAACTACGAGGACAGGGGCAAAGCTAACTATGGCTACACCTTC. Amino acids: CASSQERNYEDRGKANYGYTF.